The clone carrying this T cell receptor beta chain showed up just once. Its antigen remains unknown. The data belong to a study of Ad26.COV2.S vaccination and SARS-CoV-2 variants. Overall study context: Donor got 5x10^10 or 1x10^11 viral particles of Ad26.COV2.S.

This table comes from immunoSEQ multiplex PCR, and its TCRdb copy is limited to in-frame clones, with some not included. The sample consists of some 390,000 clones, approximately 86% of them appearing once. Study-wide results and limits: Measurement of non-spike TCR breadth gave similar results in vaccine and placebo recipients.

Treatment of the sample: some 20 received Ad26.COV2.S at low or high dose, single or two shots; several received placebo; per-sample allocation not given. Samples came from day 63 after the first vaccine or placebo injection. The sample came from a Boston adult aged 18-55 years. This TCR was sampled from a person aged 18-60 years who received the Ad26.COV2.S COVID-19 vaccine or a placebo. The sample consisted of peripheral blood, taken in a trial of Ad26.COV2.S vaccine versus placebo.

The DNA of the CDR3 is TGCGCCAGCAGCTCCTCAACTAGCGGGGGGGCGCGAATATACGAGCAGTACTTC. Its translation is CASSSSTSGGARIYEQYF. The chain recombines TRBV5-1 with TRBJ2-7; TRBD2 agrees at 13 bases. Germline CDR1 and CDR2: SGHRS and YFSETQ. The V gene end was trimmed by 3 bases and the J gene end by 4 bases; junction bases not matched to a gene: 13. CDR3 length: 18 residues.